The 23 T cell receptor beta chains in this list originate from one sample, sequenced in a study of CD8+ T cells in alopecia areata. It was cDNA, reverse transcribed from extracted RNA, that served as the sequencing template. Clones were sequenced by immunoSEQ multiplex PCR, and TCRdb holds only the in-frame ones, with some missing. The repertoire has 95,000 to 150,000 clones, 53% of them found once; the top ten carry roughly 0.5%. The treatment: oral pan-JAK inhibitor, 5-10 mg twice daily. The sequencing here drew on CD4+ T cells sorted from blood, taken at week 4, from a patient treated with tofacitinib. Receptor source: a human donor with alopecia areata.

The rearrangement uses TRBV14 and TRBJ2-2, with TRBD2 matching over 13 bases. V lost 7 bases, J lost 3 bases, and 5 bases stayed unmatched. The CDR3 is 16 residues long. The germline CDR1 and CDR2 sequences are SGHDN and FVKESK. The CDR3 loop reads CASILAGGPYTGELFF. CDR3 nucleotide sequence: TGTGCCAGCATACTAGCGGGAGGGCCCTACACCGGGGAGCTGTTTTTT. Full variable domain (rest looked up from reference TRBV14 and TRBJ2-2): EAGVTQFPSHSVIEKGQTVTLRCDPISGHDNLYWYRRVMGKEIKFLLHFVKESKQDESGMPNNRFLAERTGGTYSTLKVQPAELEDSGVYFCASILAGGPYTGELFFGEGSRLTVL.

This clone has more than one count but fewer than ten. As DNA, the CDR3 is TGCAGCGTTGAAGACACAGTGTCTGGAAACACCATATATTTT. As protein: CSVEDTVSGNTIYF. The chain combines TRBV29-1 with TRBJ1-3, with D hard to call. Per the germline V gene, CDR1 is SQVTM and CDR2 is ANQGSEA. V was trimmed by 0 bases and J by 1 base, leaving 7 bases between them. The CDR3 totals 14 residues. The variable domain in full, with the rest retrieved from reference TRBV29-1 and TRBJ1-3, is SAVISQKPSRDICQRGTSLTIQCQVDSQVTMMFWYRQQPGQSLTLIATANQGSEATYESGFVIDKFPISRPNLTFSTLTVSNMSPEDSSIYLCSVEDTVSGNTIYFGEGSWLTVV.

V usage is TRBV30 and J usage is TRBJ2-5; 12 nucleotides match TRBD2. Trimming removed 2 bases from V and 5 bases from J; junction bases left unmatched: 9. The V gene's germline CDR1 is GTSNPN and CDR2 SVGIG (reference sequence). This CDR3 spans 16 amino acids. The CDR3 is CAWSPGLAGSRETQYF. In nucleotides, the CDR3 is TGTGCCTGGAGTCCAGGACTAGCGGGAAGTCGCGAGACCCAGTACTTC.

This chain connects TRBV7-2 to TRBJ1-2; TRBD1 might be the D (5 bases). Trimming left V 2 bases short and J 0 bases short, with 19 bases between. There are 18 residues in the CDR3. Germline V gene sequence: CDR1 SGHTA, CDR2 FQGNSA. CDR3 sequence (DNA): TGTGCCAGCAGCTTAAGTCGGCGGAGGTCGACAGCTAACTATGGCTACACCTTC. As protein: CASSLSRRRSTANYGYTF.

This chain joins TRBV6-5 and TRBJ2-1; 9 bases line up with TRBD2. Trimming at V came to 5 bases and at J to 7 bases, leaving 3 bases not matched to a gene. The CDR3 has 13 residues. Germline V gene data show CDR1 as MNHEY and CDR2 as SVGAGI. The CDR3 reads CASSRLAVNEQFF. CDR3 nucleotide sequence: TGTGCCAGCAGTCGACTAGCGGTGAATGAGCAGTTCTTC.

This sequence joins TRBV5-1 and TRBJ2-1; D is perhaps TRBD1 or TRBD2 (6 bases each). V was pared by 4 bases and J by 5 bases, with 16 bases between. This CDR3 region has 15 residues. Germline V gene data show CDR1 as SGHRS and CDR2 as YFSETQ. This chain's CDR3 is CASSERGARDNEQFF. DNA of the CDR3: TGCGCCAGCAGCGAGAGGGGGGCAAGGGACAATGAGCAGTTCTTC.

This chain connects TRBV30 to TRBJ1-5; D uncertain. V was cut by 1 base and J by 5 bases, with 6 bases left in between. Germline loops: CDR1 GTSNPN, CDR2 SVGIG (reference sequence). CDR3 length: 12 residues. The CDR3 bases are TGTGCCTGGAGTGGGGCCCATCAGCCCCAGCATTTT. This sequence encodes CAWSGAHQPQHF.

The chain couples TRBV11-2 to TRBJ2-3; D call uncertain. The germline V gene has CDR1 SGHAT and CDR2 FQNNGV. Trimming cost V 2 bases and J 0 bases, with 9 bases left between them. There are 15 residues in the CDR3. CDR3 sequence reads: CASSLLPTSTDTQYF. CDR3 in DNA: TGTGCCAGCAGCTTACTACCTACTAGCACAGATACGCAGTATTTT.

This chain uses TRBV29-1 with TRBJ1-1, with D possibly TRBD1 on 6 matching bases. Germline V gene lookup returns CDR1 SQVTM and CDR2 ANQGSEA. Trimming took 5 bases from V and 6 from J, leaving 19 bases between them. This CDR3 contains 14 residues. CDR3 bases: TGCAGCGTTTCCGGGACAACCGAGGGGGCTGAAGCTTTCTTT. Its translation is CSVSGTTEGAEAFF.

For the CDR3, the DNA is TGTGCCTGGAGTGTCAACAGGAGTGGCTACACCTTC. This encodes CAWSVNRSGYTF. The chain employs TRBV30 and TRBJ1-2; tentatively, D is TRBD1 (5 bases). This CDR3 comprises 12 residues. Germline assignment: CDR1 GTSNPN and CDR2 SVGIG (reference sequence). V lost 0 bases to trimming and J lost 7 bases, with 9 bases between them. Filled out from reference TRBV30 and TRBJ1-2, the complete variable domain reads SQTIHQWPATLVQPVGSPLSLECTVEGTSNPNLYWYRQAAGRGLQLLFYSVGIGQISSEVPQNLSASRPQDRQFILSSKKLLLSDSGFYLCAWSVNRSGYTFGSGTRLTVV.

This clone was observed a handful of times. V and J are TRBV30 and TRBJ2-5, with D possibly being TRBD2 (6 bases). Looked up from germline, CDR1 is GTSNPN and CDR2 is SVGIG (reference sequence). V was clipped by 2 bases and J by 0 bases, with 13 bases between them. The CDR3 extends over 15 amino acids. The CDR3 spells CAWSLLSGHQETQYF. The CDR3 DNA is TGTGCCTGGAGTCTCCTCAGCGGGCACCAAGAGACCCAGTACTTC.

This clone was seen many times. The rearrangement joins TRBV19 to TRBJ2-1, with D possibly being TRBD2 (6 bases). This CDR3 is 14 amino acids long. The germline V gene encodes CDR1 LNHDA and CDR2 SQIVND (reference sequence). Trimming left V 4 bases short and J 10 bases short, with 17 bases between. The CDR3 spells CASSTQIDSGEQFF. DNA for the CDR3: TGTGCCAGTAGTACTCAGATAGATAGCGGAGAGCAGTTCTTC.

This clone was counted only a few times. The same CDR3 also results from other DNA sequences found in this sample. The chain recombines TRBV18 with TRBJ2-1; no clear D. This CDR3 is 13 amino acids long. V was clipped by 3 bases and J by 0 bases, with 3 bases between them. From germline, CDR1 is KGHSH and CDR2 LQKENI. CDR3 in amino acids: CASSPSSYNEQFF. The CDR3 region has the DNA TGTGCCAGCTCACCCAGCTCCTACAATGAGCAGTTCTTC.

This sequence joins TRBV7-2 and TRBJ2-7; TRBD2 agrees at 9 bases. Germline V gives CDR1 SGHTA, CDR2 FQGNSA. V was clipped by 7 bases and J by 5 bases; unmatched bases: 9. The CDR3 spans 14 residues. The CDR3 sequence: CASTAGGGRHEQYF. CDR3 coding DNA: TGTGCCAGCACCGCGGGGGGGGGCCGCCACGAGCAGTACTTC.

This clone showed up just a few times. The rearrangement joins TRBV18 to TRBJ1-2; 8 bases match TRBD1. The CDR3 runs 15 residues. J lost 4 bases, V lost 5 bases, and 9 bases had no gene match. Per the germline V gene, CDR1 is KGHSH and CDR2 is LQKENI. The DNA of the CDR3 is TGTGCCAGCTCATCAGGACAGGGTGCGACCTATGGCTACACCTTC. Translation gives CASSSGQGATYGYTF.

The rearrangement links TRBV5-8 to TRBJ2-6; 8 bases align to TRBD1. Germline CDR1 is SGHTS and CDR2 is YDEGEE. V trimming: 4 bases; J trimming: 0 bases; junction bases outside the gene matches: 6. The CDR3 runs 17 residues. In DNA form, the CDR3 reads TGTGCCAGCAGCCGGGACAGGTCAAGCTCTGGGGCCAACGTCCTGACTTTC. As protein: CASSRDRSSSGANVLTF.

This chain joins TRBV7-2 and TRBJ1-2; a possible D gene is TRBD1 (5 bases). The germline V gene has CDR1 SGHTA and CDR2 FQGNSA. The CDR3 length is 15 residues. Trimming removed 1 base at V and 2 bases at J, with 11 bases between. The chain's CDR3 is CASSLVPGGNYGYTF. The CDR3 DNA reads as TGTGCCAGCAGCTTAGTTCCCGGGGGGAACTATGGCTACACCTTC.

The CDR3 region has the DNA TGTGCCTGCAGCCAGGGTGTGCAGCCCCAGCATTTT. As protein: CACSQGVQPQHF. V is TRBV30 and J is TRBJ1-5; a weak D match, TRBD1 (5 bases). Germline values: CDR1 GTSNPN, CDR2 SVGIG (reference sequence). The germline V and J ends were trimmed by 6 bases and 7 bases, with 13 bases remaining between them. The CDR3 sequence is 12 residues long.

Comment on this clone: Other DNA sequences in the same sample also yield this CDR3. This chain uses TRBV29-1 with TRBJ1-1; D is unclear. The ends were cut back, 2 bases at V and 0 bases at J, with 7 bases in the middle. CDR1 is SQVTM, CDR2 ANQGSEA, per germline. CDR3 length: 13 amino acids. Here the CDR3 DNA reads TGCAGCGTTGAACGCAGGTTGAACACTGAAGCTTTCTTT. Its protein product is CSVERRLNTEAFF.

V usage is TRBV7-3 and J usage is TRBJ2-1; 9 bases align to TRBD2. The CDR3 is 15 amino acids. V shed 5 bases, J shed 10 bases, and the junction held 12 bases outside the gene matches. The germline gives CDR1 SGHTA, CDR2 FQGTGA. CDR3 nucleotides: TGTGCCAGCAGCCCACAGATAGCGGGAGTTCTAGAGCAGTTCTTC. This translates into CASSPQIAGVLEQFF.

This chain connects TRBV6-1 to TRBJ2-3; a weak D match, TRBD2 (6 bases). The V end lost 6 bases, the J end lost 0 bases, and 10 bases lay between the germline ends. Germline assignment: CDR1 MNHNS and CDR2 SASEGT. The length of the CDR3 is 14 residues. The CDR3 nucleotides read TGTGCCAGCAGAGCTAGCGTGAGCACAGATACGCAGTATTTT. Translated: CASRASVSTDTQYF.

V is TRBV7-2 and J is TRBJ2-7, with unresolved D. This CDR3 has 14 amino acids. The germline V gene encodes CDR1 SGHTA and CDR2 FQGNSA. The V end lost 4 bases, the J end lost 2 bases, and 12 bases lay between the germline ends. The CDR3 DNA follows: TGTGCCAGCAGCTCTTCCAGTATAACCTACGAGCAGTACTTC. This encodes CASSSSSITYEQYF. The entire variable domain, with the rest obtained from reference TRBV7-2 and TRBJ2-7, is as follows: GAGVSQSPSNKVTEKGKDVELRCDPISGHTALYWYRQSLGQGLEFLIYFQGNSAPDKSGLPSDRFSAERTGGSVSTLTIQRTQQEDSAVYLCASSSSSITYEQYFGPGTRLTVT.

The V gene is TRBV29-1, the J gene TRBJ1-2, with a possible D match to TRBD1 (6 bases). This CDR3 has 13 amino acids. V was clipped by 5 bases and J by 5 bases, with 15 bases between them. From germline, CDR1 is SQVTM and CDR2 ANQGSEA. CDR3 residues: CSVSSRDIYGYTF. DNA of the CDR3: TGCAGCGTTTCGTCCCGGGACATTTATGGCTACACCTTC.